The present entry profiles one T cell receptor (beta chain) with its context. Its antigen is undetermined. The CDR3 extends over 13 amino acids. Trimming left V 6 bases short and J 8 bases short, with 15 bases between. Germline V gene sequence: CDR1 SNHLY, CDR2 FYNNEI. The data belong to a study of cytomegalovirus exposure and HLA in healthy donors. Findings and limits, study-wide: When analyzed later, the rates of TCR association showed variation by HLA locus, with DRB1 the most and HLA-C the fewest. TCR beta sequences reportedly predicted the HLA-A and HLA-B alleles of most subjects accurately. Apart from CMV serostatus, no immune exposure information was available.

At sampling all donors were nominally healthy, likely with unrecorded immune exposures. This PCR relied on a set of 60 Vbeta primers and 13 Jbeta primers. The table came from immunoSEQ multiplex PCR; TCRdb's copy has only in-frame clones and leaves some out. Altogether about 160,000 clones are present, around 80% being singletons, with the ten largest covering 2% to 2.5%. The V call is TRBV2, the J call TRBJ2-3; maybe TRBD2 (6 bases). The clonotype comes from a male donor in good health and CMV-seronegative. Specimen: PBMCs. CDR3 sequence: CASRTGTGVTQYF. CDR3 in DNA: TGTGCCAGCAGGACCGGGACTGGGGTTACGCAGTATTTT.